Detailed here is one T cell receptor (beta chain). The CDR3 has 15 residues. Unmatched junction bases numbered 10, after V lost 5 bases and J lost 4 bases. Germline values: CDR1 LNHDA, CDR2 SQIVND (reference sequence). The data derive from a study of blood T cell repertoires in COVID-19. Study-wide context: PBMCs, B-cell-depleted T cells, or T cells were the source of the cDNA or gDNA that made up the material.

In the original processing: Reference gene primer amplification yielded estimated nucleated cell counts. The protocol was immunoSEQ multiplex PCR, while the TCRdb copy is restricted to in-frame clones and leaves out a portion. V and J calls and clone size come straight from that table; D and trimming were deduced from the DNA. The sample has more than 90,000 clones, 85% seen once. The chain joins TRBV19 to TRBJ2-7; 8 bases are a match to TRBD2. Material for sequencing was peripheral blood. The TCR sequence derives from a woman in her seventies with active or convalescent COVID-19. CDR3 in DNA: TGTGCCAGTAGTCTCGCTAGCGGGCGCATATACGAGCAGTACTTC. Its protein is CASSLASGRIYEQYF.